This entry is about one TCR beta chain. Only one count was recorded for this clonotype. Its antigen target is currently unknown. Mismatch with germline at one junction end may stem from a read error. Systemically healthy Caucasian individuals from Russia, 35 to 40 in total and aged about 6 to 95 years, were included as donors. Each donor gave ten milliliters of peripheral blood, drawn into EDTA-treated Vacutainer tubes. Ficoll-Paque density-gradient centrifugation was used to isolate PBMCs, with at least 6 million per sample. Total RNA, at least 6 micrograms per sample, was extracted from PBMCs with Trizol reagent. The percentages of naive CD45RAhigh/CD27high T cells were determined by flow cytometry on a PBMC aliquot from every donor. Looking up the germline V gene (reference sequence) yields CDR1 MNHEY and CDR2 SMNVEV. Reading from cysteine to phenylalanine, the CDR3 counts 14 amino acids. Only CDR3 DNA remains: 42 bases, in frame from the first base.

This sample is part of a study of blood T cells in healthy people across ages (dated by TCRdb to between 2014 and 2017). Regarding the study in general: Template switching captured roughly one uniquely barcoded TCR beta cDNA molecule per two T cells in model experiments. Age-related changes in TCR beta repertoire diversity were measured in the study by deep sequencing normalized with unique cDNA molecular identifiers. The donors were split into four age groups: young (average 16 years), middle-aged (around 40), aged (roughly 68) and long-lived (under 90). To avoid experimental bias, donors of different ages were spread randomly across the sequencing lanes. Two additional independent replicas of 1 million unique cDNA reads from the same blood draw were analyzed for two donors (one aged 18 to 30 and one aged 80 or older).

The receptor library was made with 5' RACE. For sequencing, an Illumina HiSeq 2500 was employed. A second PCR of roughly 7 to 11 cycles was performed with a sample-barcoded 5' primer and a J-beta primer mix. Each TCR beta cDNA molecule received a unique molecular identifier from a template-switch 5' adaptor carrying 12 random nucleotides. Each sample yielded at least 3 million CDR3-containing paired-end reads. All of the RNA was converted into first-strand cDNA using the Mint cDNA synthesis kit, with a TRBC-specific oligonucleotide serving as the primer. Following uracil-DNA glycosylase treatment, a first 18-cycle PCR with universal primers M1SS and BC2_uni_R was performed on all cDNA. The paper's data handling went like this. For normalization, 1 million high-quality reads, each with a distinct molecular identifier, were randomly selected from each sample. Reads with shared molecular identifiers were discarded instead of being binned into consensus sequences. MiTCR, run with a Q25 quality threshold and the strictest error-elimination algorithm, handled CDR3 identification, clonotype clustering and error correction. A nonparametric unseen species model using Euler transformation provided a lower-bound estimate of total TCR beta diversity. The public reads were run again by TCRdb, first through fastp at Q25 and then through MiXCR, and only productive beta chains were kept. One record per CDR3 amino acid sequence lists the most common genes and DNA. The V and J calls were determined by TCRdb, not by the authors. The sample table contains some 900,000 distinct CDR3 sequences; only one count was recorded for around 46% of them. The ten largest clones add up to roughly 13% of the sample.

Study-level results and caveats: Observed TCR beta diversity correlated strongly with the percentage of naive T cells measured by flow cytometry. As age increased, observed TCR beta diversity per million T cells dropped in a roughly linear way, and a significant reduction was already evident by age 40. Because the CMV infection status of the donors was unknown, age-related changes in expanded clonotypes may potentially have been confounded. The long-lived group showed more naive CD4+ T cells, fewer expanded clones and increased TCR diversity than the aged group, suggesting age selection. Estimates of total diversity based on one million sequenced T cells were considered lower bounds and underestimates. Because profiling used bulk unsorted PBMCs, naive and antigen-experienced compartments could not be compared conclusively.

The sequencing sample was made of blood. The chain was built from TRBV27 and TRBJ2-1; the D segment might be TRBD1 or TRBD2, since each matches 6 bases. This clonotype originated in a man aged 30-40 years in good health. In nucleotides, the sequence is TGTGCCAGCAGTTTCAACCGGCGGGACAATGAGCGGTTCTTC. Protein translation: CASSFNRRDNERFF.